Each of the 13 T cell receptor beta chains below was sequenced from the same sample in a study of T cell responses to AZD1222 COVID-19 vaccine. The table came from immunoSEQ multiplex PCR; TCRdb's copy has only in-frame clones and leaves some out. The sample includes approximately 130,000 clones, over 90% of them seen just once. Sequenced here: peripheral blood, sampled on day 0 of AZD1222 vaccination. The source of these receptors is an adult in good health.

The CDR3 region is CASSKGASVDSPLHF. The CDR3 DNA sequence: TGTGCCAGCAGCAAAGGAGCTTCAGTGGATTCACCCCTCCACTTT. The chain has TRBV11-1 and TRBJ1-6; D is uncertain. The CDR3 covers 15 residues. In germline, CDR1 is SGHAT, CDR2 FQDESV (reference sequence). Trimming shortened V by 5 bases and J by 8 bases, and 16 bases separated the two germline ends. The full variable domain, its missing parts supplied by reference TRBV11-1 and TRBJ1-6, is EAEVAQSPRYKITEKSQAVAFWCDPISGHATLYWYRQILGQGPELLVQFQDESVVDDSQLPKDRFSAERLKGVDSTLKIQPAELGDSAMYLCASSKGASVDSPLHFGNGTRLTVT.

The rearrangement joins TRBV30 to TRBJ2-5; 7 bases fit TRBD2. Germline loops: CDR1 GTSNPN, CDR2 SVGIG (reference sequence). The CDR3 has 16 amino acids. V dropped 1 base and J dropped 4; count of bases not matched to a gene: 12. The CDR3 spells CAWSAYLTSVSETQYF. The CDR3, as DNA: TGTGCCTGGAGTGCCTACCTTACTAGCGTATCAGAGACCCAGTACTTC.

The CDR3 loop reads CASSLARGQPQHF. The DNA of the CDR3 is TGTGCCAGCAGCTTGGCCCGGGGTCAGCCCCAGCATTTT. V is TRBV5-6 and J is TRBJ1-5, with D unresolved. V lost 0 bases and J lost 6, with 7 bases in between. CDR1 is SGHDT, CDR2 YYEEEE, per germline. The CDR3 contains 13 residues.

The genes are TRBV5-8 and TRBJ2-2; the D gene is possibly TRBD1 (6 bases). Germline CDR1 SGHTS, CDR2 YDEGEE. The length of the CDR3 is 18 residues. The V end lost 4 bases, the J end lost 7 bases, and 26 bases lay between the germline ends. This CDR3 is CASSVGLIYREDHGELFF. The CDR3 DNA reads TGTGCCAGCAGCGTAGGACTGATATACAGGGAAGATCACGGGGAGCTGTTTTTT.

The V gene is TRBV7-9, the J gene TRBJ1-1; TRBD1 is a possible D gene (5 bases). Germline V gives CDR1 SEHNR, CDR2 FQNEAQ (reference sequence). The CDR3 totals 12 residues. V dropped 7 bases and J dropped 4 bases, with 10 bases sitting between them. The CDR3 spells CASTRRGTEAFF. The CDR3 region has the DNA TGTGCCAGCACCAGGAGGGGCACTGAAGCTTTCTTT.

This clone was seen a few times. The CDR3 sequence: CASSYNGFTGELFF. The CDR3 region has the DNA TGTGCCAGCAGTTACAATGGGTTCACCGGGGAGCTGTTTTTT. J is TRBJ2-2 and V is TRBV6-5; D gene uncertain. CDR1 and CDR2 from the germline V gene are MNHEY and SVGAGI. The CDR3 loop spans 14 amino acids. Between the trimmed V and J ends, which lost 2 bases and 4 bases, there was a span of 8 bases.

This clone was counted once. This sequence joins TRBV12-3 or TRBV12-4 and TRBJ1-3; no clear D. The V gene lost 3 bases and the J gene lost 4 bases, with 7 bases spanning the gap. The CDR3 length is 13 residues. DNA for the CDR3: TGTGCCAGCAGTTTTCGAGGAGGAAACACCATATATTTT. Its translation: CASSFRGGNTIYF.

The J gene is TRBJ2-1, the V gene TRBV7-8; D call uncertain. Per germline, CDR1 SGHVS and CDR2 FQNEAQ. The CDR3 has 15 amino acids. Trimming removed 2 bases at V and 5 bases at J, with 13 bases between. The CDR3 nucleotides read TGTGCCAGCAGCTTACTGGGCGTGCCGGACAATGAGCAGTTCTTC. Translating gives CASSLLGVPDNEQFF.

This clone has a single count. The chain has TRBV9 and TRBJ1-3; TRBD1 matches 7 bases. Germline V gene sequence: CDR1 SGDLS, CDR2 YYNGEE. The CDR3 sequence is 14 residues long. V shed 1 base, J shed 4 bases, and the junction held 2 bases outside the gene matches. The CDR3 DNA reads TGTGCCAGCAGCGTATCGGGACAGGGAAACACCATATATTTT. Its translation: CASSVSGQGNTIYF.

The DNA of the CDR3 is TGTGCCAGCAGTGAAGCGGCCACGTCTCAGCCCCAGCATTTT. Its protein is CASSEAATSQPQHF. The chain employs TRBV6-1 and TRBJ1-5; D gene ambiguous. Germline V CDR1 and CDR2: MNHNS, SASEGT. The CDR3 is made up of 14 amino acids. V was trimmed by 0 bases and J by 6 bases, leaving 9 bases between them.

The chain carries TRBV6-5 and TRBJ1-1; D remains ambiguous. The CDR3 totals 13 residues. The germline CDR1 and CDR2 sequences are MNHEY and SVGAGI. V shed 8 bases and J shed 2 bases, with 12 bases lying between them. CDR3 residues: CASPEQTNTEAFF. CDR3 coding DNA: TGTGCCAGCCCGGAACAGACAAACACTGAAGCTTTCTTT.

This clone was detected once. V is TRBV29-1 and J is TRBJ1-5; 11 positions agree with TRBD1. The CDR3 loop spans 17 amino acids. The V gene's germline CDR1 is SQVTM and CDR2 ANQGSEA. The junction had 9 bases not matched to a gene; V was cut back by 4 bases and J by 1 base. The CDR3 sequence: CSVAGTGGSGSNQPQHF. In DNA form, the CDR3 reads TGCAGCGTTGCCGGGACAGGGGGTTCCGGGAGCAATCAGCCCCAGCATTTT.

The chain is built from TRBV9 and TRBJ2-1; D may match TRBD1 or TRBD2 (6 bases each). V lost 4 bases, J lost 6 bases, and 17 bases lay in between. The CDR3 is 15 amino acids. Germline V lookup: CDR1 SGDLS, CDR2 YYNGEE. The CDR3 DNA is TGTGCCAGCAGCCAGTCATGGGGGGCAAGCAATGAGCAGTTCTTC. Translated: CASSQSWGASNEQFF.